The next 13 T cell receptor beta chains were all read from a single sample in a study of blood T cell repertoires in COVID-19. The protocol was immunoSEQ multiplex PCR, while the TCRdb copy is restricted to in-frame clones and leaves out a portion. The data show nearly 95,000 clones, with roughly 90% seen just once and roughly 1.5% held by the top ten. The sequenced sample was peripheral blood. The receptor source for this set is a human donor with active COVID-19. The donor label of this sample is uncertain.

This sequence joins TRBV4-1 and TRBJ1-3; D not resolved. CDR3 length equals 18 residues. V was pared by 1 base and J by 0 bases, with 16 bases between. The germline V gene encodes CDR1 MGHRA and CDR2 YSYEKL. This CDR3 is CASSQVPPTESSGNTIYF. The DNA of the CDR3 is TGCGCCAGCAGCCAAGTACCCCCGACGGAGAGCTCTGGAAACACCATATATTTT.

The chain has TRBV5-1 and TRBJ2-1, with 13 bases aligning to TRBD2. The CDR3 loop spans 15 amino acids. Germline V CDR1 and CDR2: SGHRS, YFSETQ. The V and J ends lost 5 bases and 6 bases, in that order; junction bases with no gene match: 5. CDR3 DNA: TGCGCCAGCAGGTTAACTAGCGGGGGGGCCAATGAGCAGTTCTTC. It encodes CASRLTSGGANEQFF.

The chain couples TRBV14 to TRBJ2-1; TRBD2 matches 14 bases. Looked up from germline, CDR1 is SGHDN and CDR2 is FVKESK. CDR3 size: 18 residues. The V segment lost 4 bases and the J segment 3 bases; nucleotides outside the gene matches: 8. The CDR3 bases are TGTGCCAGCAGCCTTCGGACTAGCGGGGGGAAGTTCTACAATGAGCAGTTCTTC. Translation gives CASSLRTSGGKFYNEQFF.

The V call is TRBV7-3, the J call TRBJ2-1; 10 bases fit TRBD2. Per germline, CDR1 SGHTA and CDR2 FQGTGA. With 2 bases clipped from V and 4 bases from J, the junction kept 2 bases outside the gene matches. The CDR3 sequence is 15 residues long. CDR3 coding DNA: TGTGCCAGCAGCTTACTAGCGGGGGAGTACAATGAGCAGTTCTTC. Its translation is CASSLLAGEYNEQFF.

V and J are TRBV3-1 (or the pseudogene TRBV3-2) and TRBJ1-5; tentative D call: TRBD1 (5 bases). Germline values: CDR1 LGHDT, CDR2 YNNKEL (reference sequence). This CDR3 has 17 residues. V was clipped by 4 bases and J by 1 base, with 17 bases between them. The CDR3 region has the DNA TGTGCCAGCAGCCGCACCGTAGCACAGGTAAGCAATCAGCCCCAGCATTTT. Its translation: CASSRTVAQVSNQPQHF.

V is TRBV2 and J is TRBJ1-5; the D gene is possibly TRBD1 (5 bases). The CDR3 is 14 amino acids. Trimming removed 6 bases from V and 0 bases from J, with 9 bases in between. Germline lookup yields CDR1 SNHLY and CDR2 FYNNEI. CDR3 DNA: TGTGCCAGCAGAGCTACAGGTAGCAATCAGCCCCAGCATTTT. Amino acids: CASRATGSNQPQHF.

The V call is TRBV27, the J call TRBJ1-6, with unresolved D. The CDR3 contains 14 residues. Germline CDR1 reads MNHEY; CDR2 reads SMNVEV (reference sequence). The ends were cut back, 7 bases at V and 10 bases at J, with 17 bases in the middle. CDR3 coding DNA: TGTGCCAGCACGGGGTTACAGTTGGTCTCACCCCTCCACTTT. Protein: CASTGLQLVSPLHF.

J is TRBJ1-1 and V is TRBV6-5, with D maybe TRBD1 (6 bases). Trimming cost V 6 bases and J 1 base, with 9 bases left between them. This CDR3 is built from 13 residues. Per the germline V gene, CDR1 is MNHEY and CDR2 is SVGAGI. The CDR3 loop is CASSLTGNTEAFF. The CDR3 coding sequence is TGTGCCAGCAGCCTGACAGGGAACACTGAAGCTTTCTTT.

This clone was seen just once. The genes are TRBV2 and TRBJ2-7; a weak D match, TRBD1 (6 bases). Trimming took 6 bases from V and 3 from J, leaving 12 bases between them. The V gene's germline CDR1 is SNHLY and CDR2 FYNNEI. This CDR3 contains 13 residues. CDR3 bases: TGTGCCAGCAGGCAGGGACACCTCTACGAGCAGTACTTC. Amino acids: CASRQGHLYEQYF. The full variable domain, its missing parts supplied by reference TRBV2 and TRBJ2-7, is EPEVTQTPSHQVTQMGQEVILRCVPISNHLYFYWYRQILGQKVEFLVSFYNNEISEKSEIFDDQFSVERPDGSNFTLKIRSTKLEDSAMYFCASRQGHLYEQYFGPGTRLTVT.

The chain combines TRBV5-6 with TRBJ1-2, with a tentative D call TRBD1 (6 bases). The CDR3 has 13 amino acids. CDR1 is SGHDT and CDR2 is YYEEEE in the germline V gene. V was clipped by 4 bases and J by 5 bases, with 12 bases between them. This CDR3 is CASSTGTLYGYTF. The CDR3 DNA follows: TGTGCCAGCAGCACCGGGACACTGTATGGCTACACCTTC. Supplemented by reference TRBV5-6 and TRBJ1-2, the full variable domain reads DAGVTQSPTHLIKTRGQQVTLRCSPKSGHDTVSWYQQALGQGPQFIFQYYEEEERQRGNFPDRFSGHQFPNYSSELNVNALLLGDSALYLCASSTGTLYGYTFGSGTRLTVV.

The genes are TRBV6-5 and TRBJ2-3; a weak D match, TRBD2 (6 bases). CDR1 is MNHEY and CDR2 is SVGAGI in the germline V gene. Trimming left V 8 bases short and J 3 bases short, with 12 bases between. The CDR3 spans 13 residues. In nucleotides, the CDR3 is TGTGCCAGCGGGGGACTTGAAACAGATACGCAGTATTTT. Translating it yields CASGGLETDTQYF.

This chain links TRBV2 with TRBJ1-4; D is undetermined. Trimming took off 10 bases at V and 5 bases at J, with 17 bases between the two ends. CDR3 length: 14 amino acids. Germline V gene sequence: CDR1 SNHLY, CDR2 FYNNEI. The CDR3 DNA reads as TGTGCCACCAACGGGATCCACACAAATGAAAAACTGTTTTTT. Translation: CATNGIHTNEKLFF.

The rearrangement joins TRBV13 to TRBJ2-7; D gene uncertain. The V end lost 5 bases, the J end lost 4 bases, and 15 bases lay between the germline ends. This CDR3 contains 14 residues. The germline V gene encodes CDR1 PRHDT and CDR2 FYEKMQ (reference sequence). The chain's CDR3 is CASSPGFASYEQYF. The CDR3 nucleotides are TGTGCCAGCAGCCCCGGGTTTGCCTCGTACGAGCAGTACTTC. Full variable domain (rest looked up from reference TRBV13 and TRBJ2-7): AAGVIQSPRHLIKEKRETATLKCYPIPRHDTVYWYQQGPGQDPQFLISFYEKMQSDKGSIPDRFSAQQFSDYHSELNMSSLELGDSALYFCASSPGFASYEQYFGPGTRLTVT.